This is a list of T cell receptor beta chains from one sample in a study of blood T cell repertoires in COVID-19. Libraries were prepared by immunoSEQ multiplex PCR; TCRdb keeps only in-frame clonotypes and omits some of them. The table lists approximately 230,000 clones, 88% of them singletons. Sequencing was done on a sample of peripheral blood. Source of these receptors: a man aged 80 or over with acute or convalescent COVID-19. Each CDR3 is given with its conserved first and last residue. D genes are given only for firm matches. A clone size is listed for some rows: how often the clone was seen (once, few, many), or a class if it is expanded.

NA	NA	TRBV4-3	TRBJ2-3	CASSQDGSDLTDTQYF	TGCGCCAGCAGCCAAGATGGGAGTGACCTCACAGATACGCAGTATTTT
NA	NA	TRBV3-1/TRBV3-2	TRBJ1-1	CASGTLGATEAFF	TGTGCCAGCGGAACTCTGGGGGCGACTGAAGCTTTCTTT
NA	NA	TRBV7-9	TRBJ1-3	CASSSVRWGNTIYF	TGTGCCAGCAGCTCCGTTCGGTGGGGAAACACCATATATTTT
NA	TRBD1	TRBV2	TRBJ1-2	CAVGQLGYTF	TGTGCAGTGGGACAGCTTGGCTACACCTTC
NA	TRBD1	TRBV6-5	TRBJ2-3	CASSLRGTGFHTQYF	TGTGCCAGCAGCCTCAGAGGGACAGGGTTTCATACGCAGTATTTT
NA	NA	TRBV28	TRBJ2-7	CASTPQGSSYEQYF	TGTGCCAGCACCCCTCAGGGTTCATCCTACGAGCAGTACTTC
NA	NA	TRBV14	TRBJ2-3	CASSPQGIRTDTQYF	TGTGCCAGCAGCCCTCAGGGGATCCGCACAGATACGCAGTATTTT
NA	NA	TRBV6-2/TRBV6-3	TRBJ1-1	CASSPMEGPPINTEAFF	TGTGCCAGCAGTCCGATGGAGGGGCCCCCTATAAACACTGAAGCTTTCTTT
NA	TRBD2	TRBV24-1	TRBJ2-2	CATSDLGLAGPNTGELFF	TGTGCCACCAGTGATCTGGGACTAGCGGGCCCGAACACCGGGGAGCTGTTTTTT
NA	NA	TRBV2	TRBJ2-2	CASNPKGVGELFF	TGTGCCAGCAACCCTAAGGGGGTCGGGGAGCTGTTTTTT
once	NA	TRBV5-1	TRBJ2-7	CASSFTGSSSYEQYF	TGCGCCAGCAGCTTTACAGGTTCGAGCTCCTACGAGCAGTACTTC
NA	TRBD2	TRBV14	TRBJ2-7	CASSQPAGGSIHEQYF	TGTGCCAGCAGCCAACCGGCGGGAGGATCCATCCACGAGCAGTACTTC
NA	NA	TRBV11-2	TRBJ1-1	CASRNQGSTEAFF	TGTGCCAGCAGAAACCAGGGGTCCACTGAAGCTTTCTTT
NA	TRBD2	TRBV7-3	TRBJ2-3	CASNRGGLTDTQYF	TGTGCCAGCAACCGCGGGGGGCTGACAGATACGCAGTATTTT
NA	NA	TRBV5-5	TRBJ1-3	CASSLDWTGNTIYF	TGTGCCAGCAGCTTAGACTGGACTGGAAACACCATATATTTT
NA	NA	TRBV11-2	TRBJ1-6	CASSPGRGPLHF	TGTGCCAGCAGCCCAGGGAGGGGACCCCTCCACTTT
NA	NA	TRBV6-2/TRBV6-3	TRBJ1-1	CASSSPRTELWNTEAFF	TGTGCCAGCAGTTCTCCTCGGACAGAACTATGGAACACTGAAGCTTTCTTT
NA	TRBD1	TRBV5-4	TRBJ2-7	CASRDRGKEQYF	TGTGCCAGCCGGGACAGGGGGAAGGAGCAGTACTTC
NA	NA	TRBV20-1	TRBJ2-1	CSAIYNEQFF	TGCAGTGCTATATACAATGAGCAGTTCTTC
NA	NA	TRBV10-3	TRBJ1-2	CAITQAPDSNYGYTF	TGTGCCATCACCCAGGCACCTGACAGTAACTATGGCTACACCTTC
NA	NA	TRBV2	TRBJ2-3	CASSNLASGTDTQYF	TGTGCCAGCTCGAACCTGGCGAGCGGCACAGATACGCAGTATTTT
NA	NA	TRBV18	TRBJ2-1	CASSPPEGGPYNEQFF	TGTGCCAGCTCACCACCAGAGGGAGGCCCATACAATGAGCAGTTCTTC
NA	NA	TRBV6-4	TRBJ1-6	CASRADSLQNSPLHF	TGTGCCAGCCGGGCCGACAGTCTACAAAATTCACCCCTCCACTTT